This is a list of T cell receptor beta chains from one sample in a study of T cells after yellow fever vaccination. MiXCR, applied by TCRdb to the 5' RACE reads, yields one record per CDR3 protein. This sample carries approximately 510,000 distinct CDR3 sequences, 20% to 25% of them seen once, and the ten largest clones take about 16%. The material was PBMCs, obtained 21 days after the first yellow fever vaccination. All receptors derive from a man younger than 35 who received the YFV17D yellow fever vaccine. Both conserved end residues are part of each CDR3. A D gene is named only where the DNA matches it firmly. Expanded clones get a size class; other rows say once, few or many, or leave the size out.

j_gene	abundance	v_gene	d_gene	CDR3nt	CDR3aa
TRBJ2-2	few	TRBV12-3/TRBV12-4	TRBD2	TGTGCCAGCAGTTCCCCCTTGGGGCTAGCGGAAGAGTCCACCGGGGAGCTGTTTTTT	CASSSPLGLAEESTGELFF
TRBJ2-1	-	TRBV5-1	TRBD2	TGCGCCAGCAGGACTAGCGGGGGGGCATCCTACAATGAGCAGTTCTTC	CASRTSGGASYNEQFF
TRBJ1-1	-	TRBV6-5	-	TGTGCCAGCAGTTACTCAAGAGGGGTGAACGCTTTCTTT	CASSYSRGVNAFF
TRBJ2-1	few	TRBV29-1	TRBD1	TGCAGCTTTTCTGCAGGGGGTCTGGCGGGTGAGCAGTTCTTC	CSFSAGGLAGEQFF
TRBJ1-1	few	TRBV10-3	TRBD1	TGTGCCGTCCTCGGGACAGCTAACACTGAAGCTTTCTTT	CAVLGTANTEAFF
TRBJ2-3	few	TRBV6-2/TRBV6-3	TRBD2	TGTGCCAGCAGTCCAAGGACTAGCGGCACGCACGCAGATACGCAGTATTTT	CASSPRTSGTHADTQYF
TRBJ2-1	-	TRBV5-6	-	TGTGCCAGCACCCCACTGGACTATTTAAATGAGCAGTTCTTC	CASTPLDYLNEQFF
TRBJ2-7	-	TRBV2	-	TGTGCCAGCACCTGGGCCCGATACGAGCAGTACTTC	CASTWARYEQYF
TRBJ2-6	many	TRBV7-2	-	TGTGCCAGCAGCTTGGTAGGGACAGGGGCCAACGTCCTGACTTTC	CASSLVGTGANVLTF
TRBJ2-1	few	TRBV24-1	-	TGTGCCACCAGTGATTTGCGGGACGGGGGCAATGAGCAGTTCTTC	CATSDLRDGGNEQFF
TRBJ1-1	many	TRBV4-2	TRBD1	TGTGCCAGCAGCCAAGAGGGACAGATGAACACTGAAGCTTTCTTT	CASSQEGQMNTEAFF
TRBJ2-1	-	TRBV6-1	TRBD2	TGTGCCAGCACTCCCCGCACGGGACTAGCGGGGGGAAATGAGCAGTTCTTC	CASTPRTGLAGGNEQFF
TRBJ1-2	few	TRBV20-1	TRBD1	TGCAGTGCTAGCGCCGGGACAGGGGTCGGCTACACCTTC	CSASAGTGVGYTF
TRBJ1-3	-	TRBV5-5	-	TGTGCCAGCAGCTCGAACCGGGATAACACCATATATTTT	CASSSNRDNTIYF
TRBJ1-5	few	TRBV19	TRBD1	TGTGCCAGTAGTATATGGCGACAGGGGGGCAATCAGCCCCAGCATTTT	CASSIWRQGGNQPQHF
TRBJ2-3	few	TRBV6-2/TRBV6-3	-	TGTGCCTGCCAGGGGCAGGGAGATACGCAGTATTTT	CACQGQGDTQYF
TRBJ1-2	-	TRBV29-1	-	TGCAGCGTTCGGGACGAATACTTCTACACCTTC	CSVRDEYFYTF
TRBJ2-3	-	TRBV20-1	TRBD2	TGCAGTGCTAGGGCCGGGACTACCACAGATACGCAGTATTTT	CSARAGTTTDTQYF
TRBJ1-4	-	TRBV18	-	TGTGCCAGCTCACCGGGAGCGCTCGCCTCAACTAATGAAAAACTGTTTTTT	CASSPGALASTNEKLFF
TRBJ2-7	few	TRBV5-1	TRBD1	TGCGCCAGCAGCTTGGAAGTCAGGGGGCTGAGTGAGCAGTACTTC	CASSLEVRGLSEQYF
TRBJ2-5	few	TRBV4-2	-	TGTGCCAGCAGCCAAGAATCGCAGGGTCAAGAGACCCAGTACTTC	CASSQESQGQETQYF
TRBJ2-7	-	TRBV11-1	-	TGTGCCAGCAGCTTTAGGGGGAACCCCTACGAGCAGTACTTC	CASSFRGNPYEQYF
TRBJ1-1	few	TRBV24-1	-	TGTGCCACCAGACAGGGTTTCGGTGAAGCTTTCTTT	CATRQGFGEAFF
TRBJ2-5	-	TRBV10-3	-	TGTGCCATCAGTGCGGAGCGGCAAGAGACCCAGTACTTC	CAISAERQETQYF
TRBJ2-1	-	TRBV29-1	TRBD1	TGCAGCGTGTACAGGGGTGGGCGCAATGAGCAGTTCTTC	CSVYRGGRNEQFF
TRBJ2-3	-	TRBV7-2	-	TGTGCCAGCAGCGGGCGGGTGGCAGATACGCAGTATTTT	CASSGRVADTQYF
TRBJ2-7	-	TRBV5-1	TRBD1	TGCGCCAGCAGCTTGGACCGGGACAGGGGGCCCTACGAGCAGTACTTC	CASSLDRDRGPYEQYF
TRBJ2-5	-	TRBV28	-	TGTGCCAGCAGCAAATCGGGGCAAGAGACCCAGTACTTC	CASSKSGQETQYF
TRBJ1-2	-	TRBV19	-	TGTGCCAGTGGGGAGGTTTCTCGAGGCTACACCTTC	CASGEVSRGYTF